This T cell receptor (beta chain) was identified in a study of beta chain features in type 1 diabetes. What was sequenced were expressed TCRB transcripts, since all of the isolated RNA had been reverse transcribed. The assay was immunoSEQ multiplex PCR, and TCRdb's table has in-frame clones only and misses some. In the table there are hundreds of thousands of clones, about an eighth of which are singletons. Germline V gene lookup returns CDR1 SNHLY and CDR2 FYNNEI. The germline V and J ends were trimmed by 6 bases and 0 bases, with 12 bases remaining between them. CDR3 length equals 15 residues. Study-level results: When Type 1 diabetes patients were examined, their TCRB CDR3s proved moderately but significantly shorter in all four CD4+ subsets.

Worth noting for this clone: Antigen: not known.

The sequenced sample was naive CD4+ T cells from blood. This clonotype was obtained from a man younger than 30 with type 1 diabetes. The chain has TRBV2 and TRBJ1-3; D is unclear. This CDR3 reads CASRLDGSSGNTIYF. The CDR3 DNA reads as TGTGCCAGCAGATTGGACGGGAGCTCTGGAAACACCATATATTTT.